This T cell receptor beta chain was retrieved from a study of early stage breast cancer tumors. In the study overall: ER+/PR+/HER2- status applied to about 70% of the 16 invasive breast tumors.

Notes on the study in general: Unsorted bulk genomic DNA sequencing lacked pairing and functional marker data. Comparing each tissue with blood distinguished tumor from normal in about 85% of the 16 patients. Enriched TCRB sequences shared across patients were mostly commonly generated sequences.

Produced via immunoSEQ multiplex PCR; TCRdb's table is partial and in-frame only. The sample lists about 63,000 clones, around 80% occurring once. In the case of this clone: Its target is unknown.

The germline V gene has CDR1 SEHNR and CDR2 FQNEAQ (reference sequence). This CDR3 contains 14 residues. V lost 5 bases to trimming and J lost 5 bases, with 15 bases between them. The sequence was collected from a person aged 25 to 45 with breast cancer. The V call is TRBV7-9, the J call TRBJ2-5; D tentatively reads TRBD1 or TRBD2 (6 bases each). The material sequenced was blood. The CDR3 DNA is TGTGCCAGCAGCCAAGGGGGGCTACGGGAGACCCAGTACTTC. This translates into CASSQGGLRETQYF.